The 30 T cell receptor beta chains in this list originate from one sample, sequenced in a study of graft-versus-host responses after intestinal transplantation. These receptors are not linked to any known antigen. Sequencing used immunoSEQ multiplex PCR; TCRdb keeps in-frame clones, though not all of them. Of tens of thousands of clones in the sample, around 93% were seen once. The material was unstimulated CD8+ T cells sorted from spleen or lymph node cells, obtained before intestinal transplant. The receptors were gathered from a human donor who received an intestinal transplant.

The V and J genes are TRBV9 and TRBJ2-1; a possible D gene is TRBD2 (6 bases). Germline V gene data show CDR1 as SGDLS and CDR2 as YYNGEE. The CDR3 is 11 residues long. V gave up 7 bases and J gave up 7 bases, with 9 bases separating them. CDR3 DNA: TGTGCCAGCTCCCGGGGGAATGAGCAGTTCTTC. Translating it yields CASSRGNEQFF.

The gene calls are TRBV27 and TRBJ1-1; tentative D call: TRBD1 (6 bases). Per the germline V gene, CDR1 is MNHEY and CDR2 is SMNVEV (reference sequence). CDR3 length: 17 amino acids. Trimming took off 5 bases at V and 1 base at J, with 20 bases between the two ends. In nucleotides, the CDR3 is TGTGCCAGCAGTCCTGGGGACACCGAATCTCCGAACACTGAAGCTTTCTTT. Encoded protein: CASSPGDTESPNTEAFF.

The chain couples TRBV29-1 to TRBJ1-1, with D unclear. Germline values: CDR1 SQVTM, CDR2 ANQGSEA. Trimming left V 4 bases short and J 7 bases short, with 19 bases between. This CDR3 has 14 residues. The CDR3 loop reads CSVAGFGEEVEAFF. Written as DNA, the CDR3 is TGCAGCGTTGCTGGCTTTGGTGAAGAAGTTGAAGCTTTCTTT.

The rearrangement uses TRBV4-1 and TRBJ1-1, with a tentative D call TRBD1 (5 bases). The CDR3 is made up of 14 amino acids. Trimming left V 4 bases short and J 3 bases short, with 12 bases between. Germline CDR1 and CDR2: MGHRA and YSYEKL. CDR3 nucleotides: TGCGCCAGCAGCCTCGGGACGGGAGACACTGAAGCTTTCTTT. Translation: CASSLGTGDTEAFF.

This chain connects TRBV2 to TRBJ2-3; 11 bases map to TRBD2. V dropped 3 bases and J dropped 5; count of bases not matched to a gene: 10. Germline assignment: CDR1 SNHLY and CDR2 FYNNEI. The length of the CDR3 is 17 residues. The CDR3 region is CASSEISLAGGGDTQYF. CDR3 DNA: TGTGCCAGCAGTGAGATCTCCCTAGCGGGGGGTGGAGATACGCAGTATTTT.

This chain links TRBV2 with TRBJ1-1, with 10 bases matching TRBD1. CDR3 size: 20 residues. Trimming removed 7 bases from V and 5 bases from J; junction bases left unmatched: 25. The germline V gene encodes CDR1 SNHLY and CDR2 FYNNEI. The CDR3 nucleotides are TGTGCCAGCATGTTATTTTCGGGACAGGGGTTCGGGTTCAAGCGTACTGAAGCTTTCTTT. Protein product: CASMLFSGQGFGFKRTEAFF.

In nucleotides, the CDR3 is TGTGCCAGCAGTTACCTGGGTCAGGGGTCCGAGACCCAGTACTTC. Translating it yields CASSYLGQGSETQYF. The chain links TRBV6-5 to TRBJ2-5; TRBD1 is a possible D gene (6 bases). The CDR3 covers 15 residues. The germline V gene has CDR1 MNHEY and CDR2 SVGAGI. Deletions cut 2 bases from V and 5 bases from J, with 15 bases between.

The genes are TRBV5-6 and TRBJ1-1; 8 positions agree with TRBD1. The CDR3 runs 16 residues. With V trimmed by 4 bases and J by 2 bases, 10 bases remained unmatched. Per the germline V gene, CDR1 is SGHDT and CDR2 is YYEEEE. In nucleotides, the CDR3 is TGTGCCAGCAGCCTGGAAGGACAGGGCATTAACACTGAAGCTTTCTTT. Its translation: CASSLEGQGINTEAFF.

This chain uses TRBV6-5 with TRBJ1-1, with D possibly TRBD1 on 6 matching bases. From germline, CDR1 is MNHEY and CDR2 SVGAGI. The ends were cut back, 2 bases at V and 0 bases at J, with 10 bases in the middle. There are 15 residues in the CDR3. CDR3 in amino acids: CASSYTDRVNTEAFF. CDR3 sequence (DNA): TGTGCCAGCAGTTACACGGACAGAGTGAACACTGAAGCTTTCTTT.

This rearrangement joins TRBV19 to TRBJ2-5; D gene uncertain. Trimming removed 6 bases at V and 5 bases at J, with 13 bases between. The CDR3 spans 13 residues. Germline assignment: CDR1 LNHDA and CDR2 SQIVND (reference sequence). This CDR3 is CASRNSSVETQYF. The CDR3 nucleotides are TGTGCCAGTAGAAATAGTAGTGTGGAGACCCAGTACTTC.

The chain recombines TRBV5-6 with TRBJ1-4, with a tentative D call TRBD1 (6 bases). CDR1 is SGHDT and CDR2 is YYEEEE in the germline V gene. V lost 4 bases to trimming and J lost 6 bases, with 7 bases between them. This CDR3 region has 12 residues. The CDR3 sequence: CASSRGYEKLFF. In nucleotides, the CDR3 is TGTGCCAGCAGCAGGGGGTATGAAAAACTGTTTTTT.

V is TRBV7-2 and J is TRBJ2-7, with TRBD2 identical over 9 bases. CDR1 is SGHTA, CDR2 FQGNSA, per germline. This CDR3 region has 13 residues. V lost 4 bases, J lost 6 bases, and 4 bases stayed unmatched. The CDR3 loop reads CASSSSRGGEQYF. The CDR3 nucleotides are TGTGCCAGCAGCTCCTCGCGGGGGGGCGAGCAGTACTTC. Based on the CDR3 plus reference TRBV7-2 and TRBJ2-7, the full variable domain is GAGVSQSPSNKVTEKGKDVELRCDPISGHTALYWYRQSLGQGLEFLIYFQGNSAPDKSGLPSDRFSAERTGGSVSTLTIQRTQQEDSAVYLCASSSSRGGEQYFGPGTRLTVT.

Here the CDR3 reads CASGRGGNTGELFF. The CDR3 DNA reads TGCGCCAGCGGGCGGGGGGGCAACACCGGGGAGCTGTTTTTT. The V gene is TRBV4-1, the J gene TRBJ2-2, with 9 bases lining up with TRBD2. Germline trimming cut 8 bases from V and 2 bases from J; bases unmatched to any gene: 3. The CDR3 length is 14 residues. CDR1 is MGHRA, CDR2 YSYEKL, per germline.

This sequence joins TRBV19 and TRBJ2-2, with TRBD2 matching 7 bases. The CDR3 length is 15 residues. V trimming: 5 bases; J trimming: 3 bases; junction bases outside the gene matches: 6. Looked up from germline, CDR1 is LNHDA and CDR2 is SQIVND (reference sequence). The chain's CDR3 is CASSVEAGYTGELFF. The CDR3 coding sequence is TGTGCCAGTAGTGTCGAAGCGGGGTACACCGGGGAGCTGTTTTTT.

The J gene is TRBJ2-1, the V gene TRBV7-8; tentatively, D is TRBD1 (6 bases). The CDR3 consists of 16 residues. The germline CDR1 and CDR2 sequences are SGHVS and FQNEAQ. The V and J ends lost 4 bases and 4 bases respectively, with 17 bases between them. CDR3 nucleotide sequence: TGTGCCAGCAGCTCGGAAGGACAGTTGGCTTACAATGAGCAGTTCTTC. It yields the protein CASSSEGQLAYNEQFF.

The rearrangement links TRBV27 to TRBJ1-1, with a weak D call TRBD1 (6 bases). Germline V gene data show CDR1 as MNHEY and CDR2 as SMNVEV (reference sequence). The CDR3 is 14 amino acids. V dropped 3 bases and J dropped 4 bases, with 12 bases sitting between them. In nucleotides, the CDR3 is TGTGCCAGCAGTTTCATTACAGGGACCACTGAAGCTTTCTTT. Its protein product is CASSFITGTTEAFF.

J is TRBJ2-7 and V is TRBV2; unclear D gene. The CDR3 runs 11 residues. CDR1 is SNHLY and CDR2 is FYNNEI in the germline V gene. Trimming stripped 5 bases from V and 3 bases from J, with 5 bases between. CDR3 coding DNA: TGTGCCAGCAGTAACGGCTACGAGCAGTACTTC. This sequence encodes CASSNGYEQYF.

This chain links TRBV4-3 with TRBJ2-7; no definite D call. CDR1 is LGHNA, CDR2 YSLEER, per germline. V gave up 2 bases and J gave up 5 bases, with 16 bases separating them. This CDR3 comprises 15 residues. This CDR3 reads CASSQRHPRYDEQYF. CDR3 sequence (DNA): TGCGCCAGCAGCCAACGGCATCCTAGGTATGACGAGCAGTACTTC.

This chain connects TRBV9 to TRBJ1-3; D possibly corresponds to TRBD1 (5 bases). V was clipped by 3 bases and J by 4 bases, with 11 bases between them. CDR1 is SGDLS and CDR2 is YYNGEE in the germline V gene. CDR3 length equals 14 residues. This CDR3 is CASSGDRFGNTIYF. The CDR3 nucleotides are TGTGCCAGCAGCGGCGACAGATTCGGAAACACCATATATTTT.

The chain has TRBV13 and TRBJ1-2, with TRBD1 as a possible D gene (6 bases). With 0 bases removed from V and 6 bases from J, the gap between germline ends came to 17 bases. The CDR3 runs to 16 residues. CDR1 is PRHDT, CDR2 FYEKMQ, per germline (reference sequence). CDR3 DNA sequence: TGTGCCAGCAGCTTAGGATTCCAGGGGAATTCGGATGGCTACACCTTC. Protein: CASSLGFQGNSDGYTF.

The chain carries TRBV5-1 and TRBJ2-7, with D perhaps TRBD2 (7 bases). CDR3 length equals 16 residues. Trimming removed 0 bases from V and 7 bases from J, with 20 bases in between. Germline V lookup: CDR1 SGHRS, CDR2 YFSETQ. The DNA for the CDR3 is TGCGCCAGCAGCTTGGCTTTGGAAAGGGGGGGTCAGGAGCAGTACTTC. Translation: CASSLALERGGQEQYF.

This rearrangement joins TRBV7-7 to TRBJ2-7; maybe TRBD1 (6 bases). Trimming shortened V by 5 bases and J by 7 bases, and 21 bases separated the two germline ends. CDR1 SSHAT and CDR2 FNYEAQ come from the germline V gene (reference sequence). The CDR3 covers 15 residues. CDR3 in DNA: TGTGCCAGCAGCCCACTAACAGGGATTTCGGGGGAGCAGTACTTC. Encoded protein: CASSPLTGISGEQYF.

The chain has TRBV30 and TRBJ1-2; a weak D match, TRBD1 (6 bases). The CDR3 consists of 14 residues. V was clipped by 5 bases and J by 5 bases, with 18 bases between them. Germline loops: CDR1 GTSNPN, CDR2 SVGIG (reference sequence). The CDR3 region is CAWVPQGQDYGYTF. CDR3 sequence (DNA): TGTGCCTGGGTCCCCCAGGGGCAAGATTATGGCTACACCTTC. Drawing the rest from reference TRBV30 and TRBJ1-2, the complete variable domain is SQTIHQWPATLVQPVGSPLSLECTVEGTSNPNLYWYRQAAGRGLQLLFYSVGIGQISSEVPQNLSASRPQDRQFILSSKKLLLSDSGFYLCAWVPQGQDYGYTFGSGTRLTVV.

V gene TRBV27 combines with J gene TRBJ2-7; D perhaps matches TRBD1 (6 bases). This CDR3 region has 15 residues. Per the germline V gene, CDR1 is MNHEY and CDR2 is SMNVEV (reference sequence). V was shortened by 0 bases and J by 4 bases, with 13 bases between the two germline ends. The CDR3 is CASSLSTGPGYEQYF. CDR3 coding DNA: TGTGCCAGCAGTTTATCAACAGGGCCAGGATACGAGCAGTACTTC.

The rearrangement links TRBV11-2 to TRBJ1-2; D perhaps matches TRBD1 (6 bases). The CDR3 length is 16 residues. Germline CDR1 and CDR2: SGHAT and FQNNGV. Deletions cut 1 base from V and 4 bases from J, with 16 bases between. CDR3 loop: CASSLAGEGDPYGYTF. The CDR3 DNA is TGTGCCAGCAGCTTAGCAGGGGAAGGGGACCCCTATGGCTACACCTTC.

The DNA for the CDR3 is TGTGCCATCAGTGTACTAGCGGGGGACTCCTCCTACGAGCAGTACTTC. Encoded protein: CAISVLAGDSSYEQYF. V gene TRBV10-3 combines with J gene TRBJ2-7; 11 nucleotides align to TRBD2. Germline V gene sequence: CDR1 ENHRY, CDR2 SYGVKD. Trimming cost V 4 bases and J 0 bases; bases outside gene matches: 5. The CDR3 length is 16 residues.

J is TRBJ1-2 and V is TRBV9, with D possibly matching TRBD1 (5 bases). CDR1 and CDR2 (germline): SGDLS, YYNGEE. V was trimmed by 6 bases and J by 6 bases, leaving 15 bases between them. This CDR3 contains 13 residues. DNA of the CDR3: TGTGCCAGCACCCTCGGGGGGGGTAATGGCTACACCTTC. The encoded protein is CASTLGGGNGYTF.

The genes are TRBV29-1 and TRBJ2-7; D perhaps matches TRBD2 (5 bases). The CDR3 extends over 18 amino acids. CDR1 SQVTM and CDR2 ANQGSEA come from the germline V gene. Trimming cost V 2 bases and J 0 bases, with 23 bases left between them. This chain's CDR3 is CSVERIDSGLQSSYEQYF. Written as DNA, the CDR3 is TGCAGCGTTGAACGGATTGACTCTGGACTCCAGAGCTCCTACGAGCAGTACTTC.

The J gene is TRBJ1-6, the V gene TRBV27; TRBD1 might be the D (5 bases). The V gene lost 5 bases and the J gene lost 13 bases, with 18 bases spanning the gap. The CDR3 length is 14 residues. The germline V gene encodes CDR1 MNHEY and CDR2 SMNVEV (reference sequence). DNA for the CDR3: TGTGCCAGCAGTACGGGACTCCCAGTAGATCCCCTCCACTTT. As protein: CASSTGLPVDPLHF.

The rearrangement links TRBV30 to TRBJ2-3; maybe TRBD2 (6 bases). From germline, CDR1 is GTSNPN and CDR2 SVGIG (reference sequence). Trimming stripped 3 bases from V and 1 base from J, with 11 bases between. The CDR3 totals 14 residues. CDR3 amino acids: CAWSGGFRTDTQYF. The DNA for the CDR3 is TGTGCCTGGAGCGGAGGGTTTCGCACAGATACGCAGTATTTT.